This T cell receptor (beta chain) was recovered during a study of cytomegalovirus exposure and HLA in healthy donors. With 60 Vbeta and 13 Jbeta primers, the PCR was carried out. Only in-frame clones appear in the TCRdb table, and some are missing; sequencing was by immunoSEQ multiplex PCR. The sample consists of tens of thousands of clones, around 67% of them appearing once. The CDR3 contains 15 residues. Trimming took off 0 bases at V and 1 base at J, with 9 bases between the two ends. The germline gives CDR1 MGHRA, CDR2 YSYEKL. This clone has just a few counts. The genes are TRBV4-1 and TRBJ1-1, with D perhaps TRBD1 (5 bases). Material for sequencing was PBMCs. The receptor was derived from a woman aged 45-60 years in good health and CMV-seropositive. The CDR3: CASSQEGQRNTEAFF. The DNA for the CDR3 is TGCGCCAGCAGCCAAGAGGGGCAGAGGAACACTGAAGCTTTCTTT.